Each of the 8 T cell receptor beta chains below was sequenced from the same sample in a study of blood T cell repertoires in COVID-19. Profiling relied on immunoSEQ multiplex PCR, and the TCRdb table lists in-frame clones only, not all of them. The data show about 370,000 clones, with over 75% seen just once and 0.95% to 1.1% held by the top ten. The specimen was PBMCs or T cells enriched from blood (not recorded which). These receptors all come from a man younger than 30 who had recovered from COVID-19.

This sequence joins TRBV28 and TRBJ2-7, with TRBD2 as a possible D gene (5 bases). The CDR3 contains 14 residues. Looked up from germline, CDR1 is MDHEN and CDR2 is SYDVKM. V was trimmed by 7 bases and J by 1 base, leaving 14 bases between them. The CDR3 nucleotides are TGTGCCAGCAAGAGTCGGGGTTTTTCCTACGAGCAGTACTTC. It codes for CASKSRGFSYEQYF. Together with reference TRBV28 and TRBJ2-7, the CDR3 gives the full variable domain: DVKVTQSSRYLVKRTGEKVFLECVQDMDHENMFWYRQDPGLGLRLIYFSYDVKMKEKGDIPEGYSVSREKKERFSLILESASTNQTSMYLCASKSRGFSYEQYFGPGTRLTVT.

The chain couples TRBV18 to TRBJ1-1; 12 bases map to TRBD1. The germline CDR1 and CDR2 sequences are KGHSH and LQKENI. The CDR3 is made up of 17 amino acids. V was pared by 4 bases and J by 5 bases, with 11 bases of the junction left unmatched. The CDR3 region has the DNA TGTGCCAGCTCACTAAGCGGGGACAGGGGGCTTTGGACTGAAGCTTTCTTT. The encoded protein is CASSLSGDRGLWTEAFF. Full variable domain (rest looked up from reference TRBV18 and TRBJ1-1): NAGVMQNPRHLVRRRGQEARLRCSPMKGHSHVYWYRQLPEEGLKFMVYLQKENIIDESGMPKERFSAEFPKEGPSILRIQQVVRGDSAAYFCASSLSGDRGLWTEAFFGQGTRLTVV.

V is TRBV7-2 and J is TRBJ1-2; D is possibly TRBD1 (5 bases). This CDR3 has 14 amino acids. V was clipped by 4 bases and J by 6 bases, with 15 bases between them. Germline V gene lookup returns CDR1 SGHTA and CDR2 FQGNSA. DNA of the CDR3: TGTGCCAGCAGCTCCTTTGGGGGGAGAGATGGCTACACCTTC. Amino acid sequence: CASSSFGGRDGYTF. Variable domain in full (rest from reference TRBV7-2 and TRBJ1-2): GAGVSQSPSNKVTEKGKDVELRCDPISGHTALYWYRQSLGQGLEFLIYFQGNSAPDKSGLPSDRFSAERTGGSVSTLTIQRTQQEDSAVYLCASSSFGGRDGYTFGSGTRLTVV.

CDR3 sequence: CASSAGTVQETQYF. CDR3 nucleotide sequence: TGTGCCAGCAGCGCTGGGACAGTCCAAGAGACCCAGTACTTC. The chain couples TRBV9 to TRBJ2-5, with 7 bases aligning to TRBD1. CDR1 SGDLS and CDR2 YYNGEE come from the germline V gene. V trimming: 3 bases; J trimming: 1 base; junction bases outside the gene matches: 3. The CDR3 totals 14 residues.

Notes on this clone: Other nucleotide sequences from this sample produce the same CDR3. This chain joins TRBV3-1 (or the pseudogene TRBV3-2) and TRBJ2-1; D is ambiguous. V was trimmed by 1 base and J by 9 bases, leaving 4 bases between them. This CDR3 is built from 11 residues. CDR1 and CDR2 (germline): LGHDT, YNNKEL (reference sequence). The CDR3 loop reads CASSQVSEQFF. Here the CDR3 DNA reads TGTGCCAGCAGCCAAGTTAGTGAGCAGTTCTTC.

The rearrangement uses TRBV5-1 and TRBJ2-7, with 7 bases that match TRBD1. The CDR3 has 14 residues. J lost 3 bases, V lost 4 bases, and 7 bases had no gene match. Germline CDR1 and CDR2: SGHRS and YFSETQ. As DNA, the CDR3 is TGCGCCAGCAGCAGACAGGGTGGGTTCTACGAGCAGTACTTC. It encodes CASSRQGGFYEQYF.

CDR3 sequence reads: CASRPGGTNQPQHF. For the CDR3, the DNA is TGTGCCAGCAGGCCGGGGGGGACCAATCAGCCCCAGCATTTT. The chain joins TRBV6-6 to TRBJ1-5, with TRBD1 as a possible D gene (5 bases). The V end lost 6 bases, the J end lost 3 bases, and 12 bases lay between the germline ends. CDR3 length equals 14 residues. Germline CDR1 is MNHNY and CDR2 is SVGAGI (reference sequence).

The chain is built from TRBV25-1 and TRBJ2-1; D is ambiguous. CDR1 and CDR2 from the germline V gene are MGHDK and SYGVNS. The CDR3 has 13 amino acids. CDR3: CATSASSYNEQFF. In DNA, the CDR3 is TGTGCGACTTCGGCTAGCTCCTACAATGAGCAGTTCTTC.